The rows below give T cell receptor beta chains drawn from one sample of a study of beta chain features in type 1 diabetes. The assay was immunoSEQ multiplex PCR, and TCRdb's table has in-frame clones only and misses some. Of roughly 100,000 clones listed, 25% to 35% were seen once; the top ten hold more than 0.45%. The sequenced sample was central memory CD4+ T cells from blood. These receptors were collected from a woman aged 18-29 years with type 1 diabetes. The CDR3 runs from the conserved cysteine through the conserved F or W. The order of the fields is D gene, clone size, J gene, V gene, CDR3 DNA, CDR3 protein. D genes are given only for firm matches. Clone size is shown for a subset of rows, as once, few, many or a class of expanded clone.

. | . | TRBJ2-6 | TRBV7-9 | TGTGCCAGCAGCCATTCTGGGGCCAACGTCCTGACTTTC | CASSHSGANVLTF
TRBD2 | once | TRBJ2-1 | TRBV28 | TGTGCCAGCAGGGGACTAGGGAAAAATTGGAATGAGCAGTTCTTC | CASRGLGKNWNEQFF
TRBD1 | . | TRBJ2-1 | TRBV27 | TGTGCCAGCAGTCGGACAGGGCTCTACAATGAGCAGTTCTTC | CASSRTGLYNEQFF
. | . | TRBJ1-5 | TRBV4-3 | TGCGCCAGCAGCCAAGATCCGGCGGGGCAGGCCGGTCAGCCCCAGCATTTT | CASSQDPAGQAGQPQHF
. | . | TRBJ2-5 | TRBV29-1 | TGCAGACCCCAGGAGCCACCCCGAGGGGAGACCCAGTACTTC | CRPQEPPRGETQYF
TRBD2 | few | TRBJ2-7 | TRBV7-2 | TGTGCCAGCAGCCGCACTAGCGGAGATTCCTACGAGCAGTACTTC | CASSRTSGDSYEQYF
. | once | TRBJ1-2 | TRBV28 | TGTGCCAGCAGTTTCAGGGATCTTAGGGGCTACACCTTC | CASSFRDLRGYTF
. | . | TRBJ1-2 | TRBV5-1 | TGCGCCAGCAGCTCAAAAACAGGATCTGGCTACACCTTC | CASSSKTGSGYTF
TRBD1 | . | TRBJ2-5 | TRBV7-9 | TGTGCCAGCAGCCCAGGGACAGGGGGATCAGAGACCCAGTACTTC | CASSPGTGGSETQYF
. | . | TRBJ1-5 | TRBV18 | TGTGCCAGCTCACTTCTTCACGGGAATAGCAATCAGCCCCAGCATTTT | CASSLLHGNSNQPQHF
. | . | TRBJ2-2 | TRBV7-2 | TGTGCCAGCAGCTTTGGAGGGAACACCGGGGAGCTGTTTTTT | CASSFGGNTGELFF
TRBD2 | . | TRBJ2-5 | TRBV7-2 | TGTGCCAGCAGCTCTTCGGCGTTCGGGAGGGCCGTCCAAGAGACCCAGTACTTC | CASSSSAFGRAVQETQYF
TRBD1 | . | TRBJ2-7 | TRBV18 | TGTGCCAGCTCACCACAGGGACAGAGCTCCTACGAGCAGTACTTC | CASSPQGQSSYEQYF
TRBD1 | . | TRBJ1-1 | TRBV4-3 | TGCGCCAGCAGCTCAGCGGACAGGGGACACACTGAAGCTTTCTTT | CASSSADRGHTEAFF
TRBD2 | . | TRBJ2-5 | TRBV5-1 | TGCGCCAGCAGCTTGGCGAGCGGGAACCTAGGAGAGACCCAGTACTTC | CASSLASGNLGETQYF
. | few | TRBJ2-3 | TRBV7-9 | TGTGCCAGCAGCTTAGTTTCGGGAGACTCACAGTATTTT | CASSLVSGDSQYF
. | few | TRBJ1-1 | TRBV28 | TGTGCCAGCAGTCCCCCTGATCGGGGTACCGCTTTCTTT | CASSPPDRGTAFF
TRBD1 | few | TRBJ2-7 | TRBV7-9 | TGTGCCAGCAGCTGGACAGGGTTATACGAGCAGTACTTC | CASSWTGLYEQYF
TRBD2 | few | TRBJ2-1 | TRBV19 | TGTGCCAGTAGTATGGCAGCGGGAGCTTACAATGAGCAGTTCTTC | CASSMAAGAYNEQFF
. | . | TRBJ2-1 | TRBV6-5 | TGTGCCAGCAGTTACTCCCAAAACTCCTACAATGAGCAGTTCTTC | CASSYSQNSYNEQFF
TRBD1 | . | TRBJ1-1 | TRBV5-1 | TGCGCCAGCAGCCGGGACAGGGGCGAAGCTTTCTTT | CASSRDRGEAFF
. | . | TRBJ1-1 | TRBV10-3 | TGTGCCATCAGTGACCAGGGGATAAGGACTGAAGCTTTCTTT | CAISDQGIRTEAFF
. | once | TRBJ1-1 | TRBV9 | TGTGCCAGCAGCGTAGGGGGCGCAATGAACACTGAAGCTTTCTTT | CASSVGGAMNTEAFF
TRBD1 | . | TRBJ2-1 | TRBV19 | TGTGCCAGTACCGCACGAGGAACAGGGGAATTTTCTAAGTTCTTC | CASTARGTGEFSKFF
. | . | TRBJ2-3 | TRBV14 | TGTGCCAGCAGCCAAGGCAGCGGCGATACGCAGTATTTT | CASSQGSGDTQYF
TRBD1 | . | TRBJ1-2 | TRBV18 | TGTGCCAGCTCACCACTTCAGGGGGCGGATGGCTACACCTTC | CASSPLQGADGYTF
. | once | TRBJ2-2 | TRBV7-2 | TGTGCCAGCAGCTCCCGGAACACCGGGGAGCTGTTTTTT | CASSSRNTGELFF
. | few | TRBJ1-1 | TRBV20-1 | TGCAGTGCTAGGGGCGGGGAAGCTTTCTTT | CSARGGEAFF
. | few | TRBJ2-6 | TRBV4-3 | TGCGCCAGCAGCCAAGATCAAACAGTCTCTGGGGCCAACGTCCTGACTTTC | CASSQDQTVSGANVLTF